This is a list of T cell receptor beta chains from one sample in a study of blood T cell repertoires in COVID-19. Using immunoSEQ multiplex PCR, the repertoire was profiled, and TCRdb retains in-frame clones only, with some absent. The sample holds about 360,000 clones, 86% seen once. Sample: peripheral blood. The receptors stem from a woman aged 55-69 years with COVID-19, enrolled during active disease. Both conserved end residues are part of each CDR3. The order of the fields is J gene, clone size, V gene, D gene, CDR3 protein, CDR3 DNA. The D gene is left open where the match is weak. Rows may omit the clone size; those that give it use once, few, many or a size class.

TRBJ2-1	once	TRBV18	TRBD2	CASSPCGRGFCEQFF	TGTGCCAGCTCACCATGCGGGCGGGGGTTTTGTGAGCAGTTCTTC
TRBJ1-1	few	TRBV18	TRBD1	CASSPNRGEAFF	TGTGCCAGCTCACCAAACAGGGGTGAAGCTTTCTTT
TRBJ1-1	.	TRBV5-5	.	CASSLEGRAFF	TGTGCCAGCAGCTTGGAAGGGAGGGCTTTCTTT
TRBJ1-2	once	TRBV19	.	CASSIVRGQDGYTF	TGTGCCAGTAGTATAGTGCGGGGGCAGGATGGCTACACCTTC
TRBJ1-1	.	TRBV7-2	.	CASSLGRVLMNTEAFF	TGTGCCAGCAGCTTAGGACGGGTATTAATGAACACTGAAGCTTTCTTT
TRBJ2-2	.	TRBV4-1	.	CASSQVPGATNTGELFF	TGCGCCAGCAGCCAAGTACCAGGGGCCACGAACACCGGGGAGCTGTTTTTT
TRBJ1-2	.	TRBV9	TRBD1	CASSVGQGAGGYTF	TGTGCCAGCAGCGTAGGCCAGGGGGCTGGGGGCTACACCTTC
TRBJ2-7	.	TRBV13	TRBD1	CASSLFGTRGTDDYEQYF	TGTGCCAGCAGCTTATTTGGAACGCGAGGGACAGATGACTACGAGCAGTACTTC
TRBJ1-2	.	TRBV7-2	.	CASSTDGGSYGYTF	TGTGCCAGCAGCACAGATGGCGGGAGCTATGGCTACACCTTC
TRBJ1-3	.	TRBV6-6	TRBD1	CASRLTFPGQGYTIYF	TGTGCCAGCAGGTTAACTTTTCCGGGACAGGGATACACCATATATTTT
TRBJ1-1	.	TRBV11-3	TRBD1	CASSFKGDSPMNTEAFF	TGTGCCAGCAGCTTCAAGGGGGACAGTCCCATGAACACTGAAGCTTTCTTT
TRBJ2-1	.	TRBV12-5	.	CASGSPIVSLRSYNEQFF	TGTGCTAGTGGTTCACCCATCGTTAGTCTCCGGTCCTACAATGAGCAGTTCTTC
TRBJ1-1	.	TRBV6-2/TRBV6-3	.	CASSLGSEAFF	TGTGCCAGCAGTCTCGGTTCGGAAGCTTTCTTT
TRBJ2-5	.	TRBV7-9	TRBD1	CASSFPPAGQGVIETQYF	TGTGCCAGCAGCTTTCCCCCCGCCGGACAGGGGGTCATTGAGACCCAGTACTTC
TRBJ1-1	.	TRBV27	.	CASSAAGEAFF	TGTGCCAGCAGTGCCGCGGGTGAAGCTTTCTTT
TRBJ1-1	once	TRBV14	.	CASSPRLQTNTEAFF	TGTGCCAGCAGCCCAAGACTCCAAACGAACACTGAAGCTTTCTTT
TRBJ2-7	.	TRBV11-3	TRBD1	CASSPGTDYEQYF	TGTGCCAGCAGCCCGGGGACAGACTACGAGCAGTACTTC
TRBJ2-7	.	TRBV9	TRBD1	CASSQQGVRNEQYF	TGTGCCAGCAGCCAGCAGGGGGTTAGGAACGAGCAGTACTTC
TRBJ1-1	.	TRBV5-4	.	CASSLGGLNTEAFF	TGTGCCAGCAGCTTGGGGGGCTTGAACACTGAAGCTTTCTTT
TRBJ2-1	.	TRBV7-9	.	CASRGSEDEQFF	TGTGCCAGCCGCGGATCAGAGGATGAGCAGTTCTTC
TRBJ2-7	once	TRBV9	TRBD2	CASSVEVAGAYEQYF	TGTGCCAGCAGCGTAGAGGTTGCGGGGGCCTACGAGCAGTACTTC
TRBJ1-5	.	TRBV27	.	CASRSSGTGNQPQHF	TGTGCCAGCAGGTCCTCCGGAACAGGGAATCAGCCCCAGCATTTT
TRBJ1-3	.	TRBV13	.	CASSADTSSGNTIYF	TGTGCCAGCAGCGCCGACACCAGCTCTGGAAACACCATATATTTT
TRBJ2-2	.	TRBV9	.	CASRAGNTGELFF	TGTGCCAGCAGAGCGGGGAACACCGGGGAGCTGTTTTTT
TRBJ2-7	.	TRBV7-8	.	CASSSTVPSYEQYF	TGTGCCAGCAGCTCGACAGTGCCGTCCTACGAGCAGTACTTC
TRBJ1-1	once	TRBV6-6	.	CASTHGHLGTEAFF	TGTGCCAGCACCCATGGACATCTGGGGACTGAAGCTTTCTTT
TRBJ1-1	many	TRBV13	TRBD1	CASRYSDRGINTEAFF	TGTGCCAGCAGATATTCGGACAGGGGAATAAACACTGAAGCTTTCTTT
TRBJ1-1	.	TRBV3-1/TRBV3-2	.	CASSPRGSNTEAFF	TGTGCCAGCAGCCCGCGCGGATCGAACACTGAAGCTTTCTTT
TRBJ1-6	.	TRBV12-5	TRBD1	CASGLGQGDSPLHF	TGTGCTAGTGGTTTGGGACAGGGAGATTCACCCCTCCACTTT
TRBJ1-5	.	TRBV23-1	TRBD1	CASSSPQGNQPQHF	TGCGCCAGCAGTTCGCCACAGGGGAATCAGCCCCAGCATTTT
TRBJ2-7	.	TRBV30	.	CAWSTGKGSEEQYF	TGTGCCTGGAGTACAGGGAAGGGCTCGGAAGAGCAGTACTTC
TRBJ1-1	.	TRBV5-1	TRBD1	CASTLQGGMNTEAFF	TGCGCCAGCACCCTCCAGGGGGGCATGAACACTGAAGCTTTCTTT
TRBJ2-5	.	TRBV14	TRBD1	CASSPDRGPRKRETQYF	TGTGCCAGCAGCCCAGACAGGGGGCCACGTAAGAGGGAGACCCAGTACTTC
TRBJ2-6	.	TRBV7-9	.	CASSLGAVSGANVLTF	TGTGCCAGCAGCTTAGGTGCAGTCTCTGGGGCCAACGTCCTGACTTTC
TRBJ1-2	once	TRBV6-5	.	CASKRGSELNYGYTF	TGTGCCAGCAAAAGGGGATCTGAGCTAAACTATGGCTACACCTTC
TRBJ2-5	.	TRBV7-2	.	CASSLVTTNQETQYF	TGTGCCAGCAGCTTAGTGACGACAAACCAAGAGACCCAGTACTTC